The 27 T cell receptor beta chains below come from one sample, sequenced in a study of T cells expressing NK-cell markers. TCRdb re-called the 5' RACE reads, yielding one record per CDR3 amino acid sequence without DNA. Its table lists 550,000 to 600,000 distinct CDR3 sequences. The sample was blood T cells: a sorted CD56 or NKG2C T cell subset, CD4+ or CD8+ T cells, or bulk PBMC T cells (not recorded which). The receptor source for this set is a man younger than 30 in good health.

This CDR3 reads CASSLAVANEQFF. The chain employs TRBV5-1 and TRBJ2-1; TCRdb selects TRBD2, and the lack of DNA leaves this call unchecked. CDR3 length: 13 residues. Germline V CDR1 and CDR2: SGHRS, YFSETQ. Together with reference TRBV5-1 and TRBJ2-1, the CDR3 gives the full variable domain: KAGVTQTPRYLIKTRGQQVTLSCSPISGHRSVSWYQQTPGQGLQFLFEYFSETQRNKGNFPGRFSGRQFSNSRSEMNVSTLELGDSALYLCASSLAVANEQFFGPGTRLTVL.

CDR3 sequence reads: CASSLSGDRETQYF. The chain has TRBV7-9 and TRBJ2-5. The CDR3 contains 14 residues. The germline CDR1 and CDR2 sequences are SEHNR and FQNEAQ (reference sequence).

The chain links TRBV4-2 to TRBJ2-1; TCRdb's assignment of TRBD2 cannot be checked, as there is no DNA. From germline, CDR1 is LGHNA and CDR2 YNFKEQ. The CDR3 spans 16 residues. CDR3 residues: CASSQEEPGTSLEQFF.

V and J are TRBV10-3 and TRBJ2-5. The CDR3 covers 12 residues. CDR1 and CDR2 (germline): ENHRY, SYGVKD. This chain's CDR3 is CAISADQETQYF.

V usage is TRBV12-3 or TRBV12-4 and J usage is TRBJ1-2; TCRdb returns TRBD1, unconfirmable since there is no DNA. This CDR3 comprises 12 residues. This CDR3 reads CASSSYRGGYTF.

The chain links TRBV6-5 to TRBJ1-1. Germline CDR1 and CDR2: MNHEY and SVGAGI. The CDR3 consists of 13 residues. The CDR3 loop is CASTNIANTEAFF.

This chain links TRBV27 with TRBJ2-2. Germline V gives CDR1 MNHEY, CDR2 SMNVEV (reference sequence). CDR3 length: 13 residues. CDR3 residues: CASSVQRTGELFF.

The CDR3 here is CASSYSGQIYTGELFF. V gene TRBV6-5 combines with J gene TRBJ2-2; the D call from TCRdb, TRBD1, cannot be confirmed without DNA. CDR1 and CDR2 (germline): MNHEY, SVGAGI. This CDR3 spans 16 amino acids.

The rearrangement joins TRBV6-5 to TRBJ2-7; TCRdb returns TRBD2, unconfirmable since there is no DNA. Germline V gene lookup returns CDR1 MNHEY and CDR2 SVGAGI. The CDR3 is 15 residues long. The CDR3 spells CASSSRTINSYEQYF.

The chain employs TRBV20-1 and TRBJ2-1; TCRdb proposes TRBD1, but this gene call is untestable without DNA. Germline CDR1 and CDR2: DFQATT and SNEGSKA (reference sequence). This CDR3 has 12 amino acids. Here the CDR3 reads CSPLGEANEQFF.

The gene calls are TRBV6-2 or TRBV6-3 and TRBJ2-5; TCRdb's D gene call, TRBD2, goes unchecked for lack of DNA. The CDR3 runs 15 residues. From germline, CDR1 is MNHEY and CDR2 SVGEGT. The CDR3 sequence: CASSYSSNREGTQYF.

The chain recombines TRBV28 with TRBJ2-5; the D call of TRBD1 rests on TCRdb alone, since no DNA is present to check it. CDR1 and CDR2 from the germline V gene are MDHEN and SYDVKM. CDR3 length equals 17 residues. The CDR3 sequence: CASRKKWPGDKQETQYF.

This chain connects TRBV18 to TRBJ2-3; without DNA, the TCRdb call of TRBD2 cannot be checked. Germline loops: CDR1 KGHSH, CDR2 LQKENI. The CDR3 has 16 residues. The CDR3 sequence is CASSRSAGVSTDTQYF.

This chain links TRBV14 with TRBJ2-5. The V gene's germline CDR1 is SGHDN and CDR2 FVKESK. The CDR3 extends over 12 amino acids. CDR3 amino acids: CASSQLTETQYF. The entire variable domain, with the rest obtained from reference TRBV14 and TRBJ2-5, is as follows: EAGVTQFPSHSVIEKGQTVTLRCDPISGHDNLYWYRRVMGKEIKFLLHFVKESKQDESGMPNNRFLAERTGGTYSTLKVQPAELEDSGVYFCASSQLTETQYFGPGTRLLVL.

The chain employs TRBV12-3 or TRBV12-4 and TRBJ1-2; TCRdb designates TRBD1, a call that cannot be tested without DNA. There are 13 residues in the CDR3. The CDR3 is CASRSTGGDGYTF.

This chain connects TRBV12-3 or TRBV12-4 to TRBJ1-1; the D call of TRBD1 rests on TCRdb alone, since no DNA is present to check it. The CDR3 runs to 16 residues. CDR3 amino acids: CASSDQGALMNTEAFF.

The CDR3 sequence is CASSWTGVLGSPLHF. The chain combines TRBV5-5 with TRBJ1-6; as DNA is missing, the TRBD1 call by TCRdb cannot be tested. CDR1 SGHKS and CDR2 YYEKEE come from the germline V gene (reference sequence). The CDR3 spans 15 residues.

CDR3 sequence reads: CASSSGTSGSHSRETQYF. The chain uses TRBV12-3 or TRBV12-4 and TRBJ2-5; TCRdb's assignment of TRBD2 cannot be checked, as there is no DNA. CDR3 size: 18 residues.

This rearrangement joins TRBV7-9 to TRBJ1-2; TCRdb proposes TRBD1, but this gene call is untestable without DNA. CDR3 length: 13 amino acids. The germline V gene encodes CDR1 SEHNR and CDR2 FQNEAQ (reference sequence). CDR3: CASSLGGALGYTF.

J is TRBJ1-1 and V is TRBV12-3 or TRBV12-4; TCRdb's assignment of TRBD1 cannot be checked, as there is no DNA. The CDR3 contains 14 residues. The CDR3 spells CASGTGNVNTEAFF.

The rearrangement joins TRBV27 to TRBJ1-2. The V gene's germline CDR1 is MNHEY and CDR2 SMNVEV (reference sequence). The CDR3 has 14 amino acids. The CDR3 spells CASSLIGGIYGYTF.

The chain recombines TRBV5-1 with TRBJ2-7; TCRdb proposes TRBD1, but this gene call is untestable without DNA. The length of the CDR3 is 13 residues. Germline CDR1 and CDR2: SGHRS and YFSETQ. The CDR3 loop is CASSAGTNYEQYF. Based on the CDR3 plus reference TRBV5-1 and TRBJ2-7, the full variable domain is KAGVTQTPRYLIKTRGQQVTLSCSPISGHRSVSWYQQTPGQGLQFLFEYFSETQRNKGNFPGRFSGRQFSNSRSEMNVSTLELGDSALYLCASSAGTNYEQYFGPGTRLTVT.

The genes are TRBV10-3 and TRBJ2-5; the D call from TCRdb, TRBD2, cannot be confirmed without DNA. Germline loops: CDR1 ENHRY, CDR2 SYGVKD. The CDR3 runs 13 residues. The CDR3 reads CAIMPGHSETQYF.

CDR3 amino acids: CSAFDRANSGNTIYF. This sequence joins TRBV20-1 and TRBJ1-3; the TCRdb D gene call, TRBD1, has no DNA to confirm it. Looked up from germline, CDR1 is DFQATT and CDR2 is SNEGSKA (reference sequence). CDR3 length equals 15 residues.

The rearrangement uses TRBV7-2 and TRBJ1-4. The CDR3 length is 12 residues. Germline V lookup: CDR1 SGHTA, CDR2 FQGNSA. The CDR3 protein is CASSFTNEKLFF.

The V call is TRBV6-1, the J call TRBJ2-1; the D call from TCRdb, TRBD2, cannot be confirmed without DNA. The CDR3 is 13 amino acids. In germline, CDR1 is MNHNS, CDR2 SASEGT. The CDR3: CASTSSSYNEQFF.

The chain has TRBV29-1 and TRBJ2-4. This CDR3 is 12 amino acids long. Germline CDR1 SQVTM, CDR2 ANQGSEA. The CDR3 loop is CSVGSGLNIQYF. The variable domain in full, completed from reference TRBV29-1 and TRBJ2-4, reads SAVISQKPSRDICQRGTSLTIQCQVDSQVTMMFWYRQQPGQSLTLIATANQGSEATYESGFVIDKFPISRPNLTFSTLTVSNMSPEDSSIYLCSVGSGLNIQYFGAGTRLSVL.